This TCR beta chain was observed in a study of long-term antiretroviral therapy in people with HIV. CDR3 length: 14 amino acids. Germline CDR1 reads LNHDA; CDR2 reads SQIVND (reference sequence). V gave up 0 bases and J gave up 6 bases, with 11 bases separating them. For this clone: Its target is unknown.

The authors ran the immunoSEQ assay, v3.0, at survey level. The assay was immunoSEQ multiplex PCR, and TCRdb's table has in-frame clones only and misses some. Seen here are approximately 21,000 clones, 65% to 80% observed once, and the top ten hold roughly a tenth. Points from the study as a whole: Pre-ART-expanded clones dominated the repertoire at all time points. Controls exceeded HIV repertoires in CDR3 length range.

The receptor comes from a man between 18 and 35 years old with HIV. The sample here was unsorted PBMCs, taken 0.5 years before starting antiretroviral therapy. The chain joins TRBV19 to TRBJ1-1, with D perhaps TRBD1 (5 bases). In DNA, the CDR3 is TGTGCCAGTAGTATAGACGGGGGGACGGCTGAAGCTTTCTTT. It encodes CASSIDGGTAEAFF.